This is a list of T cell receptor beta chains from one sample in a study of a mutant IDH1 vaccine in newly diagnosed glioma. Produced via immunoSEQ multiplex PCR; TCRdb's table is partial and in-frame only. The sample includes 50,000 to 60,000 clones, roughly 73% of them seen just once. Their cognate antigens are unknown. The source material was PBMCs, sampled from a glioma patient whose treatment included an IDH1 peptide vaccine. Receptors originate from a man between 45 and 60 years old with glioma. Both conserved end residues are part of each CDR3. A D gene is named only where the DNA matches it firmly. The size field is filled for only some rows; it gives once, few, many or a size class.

TGTGCCAGCAGCTTGAGTCAGGGGAGTCATGGCTACACCTTC	CASSLSQGSHGYTF	-	TRBJ1-2	TRBV5-4	-
TGTGCCAGCTCCCGGAGCAGGAGCTCCTACGAGCAGTACTTC	CASSRSRSSYEQYF	-	TRBJ2-7	TRBV9	medium-sized
TGTGCCAGCAGTTCAGAGTACAGTACCCTGAACACTGAAGCTTTCTTT	CASSSEYSTLNTEAFF	-	TRBJ1-1	TRBV5-5	-
TGCGCCAGCAGCCAAGGCGTCGGCAGGGCGCAGGACTACGAGCAGTACTTC	CASSQGVGRAQDYEQYF	-	TRBJ2-7	TRBV4-1	-
TGTGCCAGCAGCCCGTGGGGCCGCACAGATACGCAGTATTTT	CASSPWGRTDTQYF	-	TRBJ2-3	TRBV7-9	-
TGTGCTAGCAGCTTAGGGGGCGGGGGGAACAATGAGCAGTTCTTC	CASSLGGGGNNEQFF	-	TRBJ2-1	TRBV7-7	-
TGTGCCAGTAGTATGTGGGGCAGGGGGGGAAGAGAGACCCAGTACTTC	CASSMWGRGGRETQYF	-	TRBJ2-5	TRBV19	-
TGTGCCAGCAGCGGGGGGAGGGCGGCGTGGAATGAGCAGTTCTTC	CASSGGRAAWNEQFF	TRBD2	TRBJ2-1	TRBV7-9	-
TGTGCCTGGAGTGTTGCAGGGGCAAGCTCCTATAATTCACCCCTCCACTTT	CAWSVAGASSYNSPLHF	-	TRBJ1-6	TRBV30	once
TGTGCCTGGAGCCGGGACAGCGACCAGCCCCAGCATTTT	CAWSRDSDQPQHF	TRBD1	TRBJ1-5	TRBV30	few
TGTGCCAGTAGTATCCTAGGAGGGAACTATGGCTACACCTTC	CASSILGGNYGYTF	-	TRBJ1-2	TRBV19	-
TGTGCCTGGAGTCTCCGGGGGGCGCCGGCTAACTATGGCTACACCTTC	CAWSLRGAPANYGYTF	-	TRBJ1-2	TRBV30	-
TGTGCCAGCAGTGATAGAGGGGGCCAAGATACGCAGTATTTT	CASSDRGGQDTQYF	TRBD1	TRBJ2-3	TRBV2	-
TGCGCCAGCAGCCAAGGTATATCGGGCCTAAGGGATACGCAGTATTTT	CASSQGISGLRDTQYF	-	TRBJ2-3	TRBV4-3	-
TGTGCCAGCAGCTTAGAGGGCCTCCCAAACACTGAAGCTTTCTTT	CASSLEGLPNTEAFF	-	TRBJ1-1	TRBV7-3	-
TGTGCCAGCAGCTTGGATCGGCGGACTAGCATGACAGATACGCAGTATTTT	CASSLDRRTSMTDTQYF	TRBD2	TRBJ2-3	TRBV5-4	-
TGTGCCAGCAGTCCTGACAGGAGCTCCTACAATGAGCAGTTCTTC	CASSPDRSSYNEQFF	-	TRBJ2-1	TRBV6-6	-
TGCGCCAGCAGCCAAGATCCGGTGGACACTGAAGCTTTCTTT	CASSQDPVDTEAFF	-	TRBJ1-1	TRBV4-1	-
TGTGCTAGCAGTCAAGTGGGGGGGCGGACCGGGGAGCTGTTTTTT	CASSQVGGRTGELFF	-	TRBJ2-2	TRBV7-7	-
TGTGCCAGCTCACCCGGACAGGGAGTCTACAATGAGCAGTTCTTC	CASSPGQGVYNEQFF	TRBD1	TRBJ2-1	TRBV18	-
TGCGCCAGCAGCCAGGATCGGTGGGATGAGCAGTTCTTC	CASSQDRWDEQFF	-	TRBJ2-1	TRBV4-3	-
TGTGCCAGCAGCTCGCAAACCGGGACAGGGAGTGAGCAGTACTTC	CASSSQTGTGSEQYF	TRBD1	TRBJ2-7	TRBV7-2	-
TGTGCCAGCAGTAAGGACCGTTCAACTAATGAAAAACTGTTTTTT	CASSKDRSTNEKLFF	-	TRBJ1-4	TRBV5-6	-
TGCGCCAGCCATGGACATGAAGGAGGCAATCAGCCCCAGCATTTT	CASHGHEGGNQPQHF	-	TRBJ1-5	TRBV10-2	-
TGTGCCAGTAGTATGGGAGTCGACGAGCAGTACTTC	CASSMGVDEQYF	-	TRBJ2-7	TRBV19	-
TGTGCCAGCAGACTAGTCGGCACAGATACGCAGTATTTT	CASRLVGTDTQYF	-	TRBJ2-3	TRBV6-5	once
TGTGCCAGCAGCCGCGTAGTCACTGAAGCTTTCTTT	CASSRVVTEAFF	-	TRBJ1-1	TRBV13	-
TGTGCCTGGAGAGACGGAAACCAGTTAGATACGCAGTATTTT	CAWRDGNQLDTQYF	-	TRBJ2-3	TRBV30	-
TGTGCCAGCAGCCGGGGACAGGGGGCTCTAAAGAATGGCTACACCTTC	CASSRGQGALKNGYTF	TRBD1	TRBJ1-2	TRBV7-9	-
TGCGCCAGCACGCAACAGGGGGACGGGGAGCTGTTTTTT	CASTQQGDGELFF	TRBD1	TRBJ2-2	TRBV5-1	-
TGTGCCAGCAGGGCGGGCAGGGAACATAGCAATCAGCCCCAGCATTTT	CASRAGREHSNQPQHF	-	TRBJ1-5	TRBV27	few
TGTGCCAGCAGCTCTCGACGGGACAGCAACGGTAACACCATATATTTT	CASSSRRDSNGNTIYF	TRBD1	TRBJ1-3	TRBV14	-
TGTGCCAGCAGCTTGGAGCAGGGAGGCAATCAGCCCCAGCATTTT	CASSLEQGGNQPQHF	-	TRBJ1-5	TRBV7-9	-
TGCAGCTCCGGGGGGGCTGGAGAGACCCAGTACTTC	CSSGGAGETQYF	TRBD2	TRBJ2-5	TRBV29-1	once
TGCGCCAGCAGCTACGCCCCGGGTGGATCTAATGAAAAACTGTTTTTT	CASSYAPGGSNEKLFF	-	TRBJ1-4	TRBV5-1	-
TGCAGCGCTGACCGGGGGAACACAGATACGCAGTATTTT	CSADRGNTDTQYF	-	TRBJ2-3	TRBV29-1	-
TGTGCCAGCAGCGCCCGACAGGGGGCACCCCACGAGCAGTACTTC	CASSARQGAPHEQYF	TRBD1	TRBJ2-7	TRBV9	-
TGTGCCAGCAGTCCACAGGGAAGCAATCAGCCCCAGCATTTT	CASSPQGSNQPQHF	-	TRBJ1-5	TRBV6-5	-
TGTGCCAGCACAGCGCTCCCCAGGGCTAATCAGCCCCAGCATTTT	CASTALPRANQPQHF	-	TRBJ1-5	TRBV2	-
TGTGCTAGTGGTTTGGAAGCCGGGAATGAGCAGTTCTTC	CASGLEAGNEQFF	-	TRBJ2-1	TRBV12-5	-
TGTGCCAGCAGCGCCCAGGGAGCAAAAGGCAACTATGGCTACACCTTC	CASSAQGAKGNYGYTF	-	TRBJ1-2	TRBV9	-
TGTGCCAGCCCCCCGGGACAGGGGCGCACAGATACGCAGTATTTT	CASPPGQGRTDTQYF	TRBD1	TRBJ2-3	TRBV18	-
TGTGCCAGCAGCTTAGCGACTAGCGGGGAGCTGTTTTTT	CASSLATSGELFF	-	TRBJ2-2	TRBV7-6	few
TGCGCCAGCAGTGGGGTAGCGGACAACACCGGGGAGCTGTTTTTT	CASSGVADNTGELFF	-	TRBJ2-2	TRBV5-1	-
TGTGCCAGCAGTTTGACTGATAACTATGGCTACACCTTC	CASSLTDNYGYTF	-	TRBJ1-2	TRBV6-6	-
TGTGCCAGCAGTCTGGGGAAAGAGACCCAGTACTTC	CASSLGKETQYF	-	TRBJ2-5	TRBV2	-
TGTGCCAGCAGTCGCCCGGGACAGGGGGCTTTTGGCTACACCTTC	CASSRPGQGAFGYTF	TRBD1	TRBJ1-2	TRBV28	-
TGTGCCAGCAGTTACCCCGGGACCACTGAAGCTTTCTTT	CASSYPGTTEAFF	-	TRBJ1-1	TRBV6-5	few
TGTGCCAGCAGTGAACGAGCGGCAAATCAGCCCCAGCATTTT	CASSERAANQPQHF	-	TRBJ1-5	TRBV6-1	once
TGTGCCTGGACTACGGAGTCTGGGGCCAACGTCCTGACTTTC	CAWTTESGANVLTF	-	TRBJ2-6	TRBV30	-
TGCGCCAGCAGCGCGGGACAGGGAAACGAGCAGTACTTC	CASSAGQGNEQYF	TRBD1	TRBJ2-7	TRBV10-2	-
TGTGCCAGCAGTTACCCGTTGACAGTTTCCTACGAGCAGTACTTC	CASSYPLTVSYEQYF	-	TRBJ2-7	TRBV6-6	-
TGTGCCAGCAGCGTAGTTCCATCCAACACAGATACGCAGTATTTT	CASSVVPSNTDTQYF	-	TRBJ2-3	TRBV9	-
TGTGCCATCTTCCTCGGGGGGCTATCTGGCTACACCTTC	CAIFLGGLSGYTF	-	TRBJ1-2	TRBV10-3	-
TGCGCCAGCGCCGTGGGGGGCGGAGATGGCTACACCTTC	CASAVGGGDGYTF	-	TRBJ1-2	TRBV5-1	medium-sized
TGTGCCAGCAGTGAATATTCTCCCCAGGGGGCCGGGGAGCTGTTTTTT	CASSEYSPQGAGELFF	TRBD1	TRBJ2-2	TRBV25-1	-
TGTGCCAGCAGCCCGGGAAGACAGCGAGGGACCGGGGAGCTGTTTTTT	CASSPGRQRGTGELFF	-	TRBJ2-2	TRBV7-3	-
TGTGCCAGCAAGAAGCAGGGGACAGGGTCGGGCACTGAAGCTTTCTTT	CASKKQGTGSGTEAFF	TRBD1	TRBJ1-1	TRBV2	-
TGCGCCAGCAGCCAAGATCATAAGGGGGGGGACACCGGGGAGCTGTTTTTT	CASSQDHKGGDTGELFF	-	TRBJ2-2	TRBV4-1	-
TGCGCCAGCAGCTTGGAACAGGGCCCAGATACGCAGTATTTT	CASSLEQGPDTQYF	-	TRBJ2-3	TRBV5-1	-